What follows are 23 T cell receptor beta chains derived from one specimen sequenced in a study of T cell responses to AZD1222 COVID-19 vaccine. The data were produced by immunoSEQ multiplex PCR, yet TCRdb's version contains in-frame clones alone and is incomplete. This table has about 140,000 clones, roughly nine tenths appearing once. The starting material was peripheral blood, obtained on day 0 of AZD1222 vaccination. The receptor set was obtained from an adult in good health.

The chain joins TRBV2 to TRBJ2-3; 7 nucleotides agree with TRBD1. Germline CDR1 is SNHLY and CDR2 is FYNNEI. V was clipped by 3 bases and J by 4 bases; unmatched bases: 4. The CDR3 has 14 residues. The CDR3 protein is CASSELQGPDTQYF. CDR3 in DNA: TGTGCCAGCAGTGAGTTACAGGGGCCAGATACGCAGTATTTT.

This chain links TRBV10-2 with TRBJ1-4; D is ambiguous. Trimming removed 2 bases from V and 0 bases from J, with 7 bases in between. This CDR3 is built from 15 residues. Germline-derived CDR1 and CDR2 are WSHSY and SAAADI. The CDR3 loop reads CASSEGVTTNEKLFF. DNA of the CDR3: TGCGCCAGCAGTGAGGGCGTTACAACTAATGAAAAACTGTTTTTT.

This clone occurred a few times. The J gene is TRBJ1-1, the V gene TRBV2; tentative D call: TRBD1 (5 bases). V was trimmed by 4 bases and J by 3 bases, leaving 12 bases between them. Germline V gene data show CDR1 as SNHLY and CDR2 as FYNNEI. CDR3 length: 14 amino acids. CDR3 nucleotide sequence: TGTGCCAGCAGTGCCAACCCGGGGGACACTGAAGCTTTCTTT. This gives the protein CASSANPGDTEAFF.

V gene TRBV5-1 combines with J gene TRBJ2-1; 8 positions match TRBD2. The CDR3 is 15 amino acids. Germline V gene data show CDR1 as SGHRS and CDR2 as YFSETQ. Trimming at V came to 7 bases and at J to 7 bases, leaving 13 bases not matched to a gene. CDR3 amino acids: CASHSGTRGGNEQFF. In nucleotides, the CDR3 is TGCGCCAGCCACTCCGGGACTAGGGGGGGAAATGAGCAGTTCTTC. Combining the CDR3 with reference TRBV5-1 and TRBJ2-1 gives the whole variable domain KAGVTQTPRYLIKTRGQQVTLSCSPISGHRSVSWYQQTPGQGLQFLFEYFSETQRNKGNFPGRFSGRQFSNSRSEMNVSTLELGDSALYLCASHSGTRGGNEQFFGPGTRLTVL.

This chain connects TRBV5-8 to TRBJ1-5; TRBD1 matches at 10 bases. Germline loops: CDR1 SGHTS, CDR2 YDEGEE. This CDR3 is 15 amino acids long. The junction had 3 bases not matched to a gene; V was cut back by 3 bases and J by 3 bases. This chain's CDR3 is CASSWDRGVNQPQHF. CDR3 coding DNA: TGTGCCAGCAGCTGGGACAGGGGCGTCAATCAGCCCCAGCATTTT.

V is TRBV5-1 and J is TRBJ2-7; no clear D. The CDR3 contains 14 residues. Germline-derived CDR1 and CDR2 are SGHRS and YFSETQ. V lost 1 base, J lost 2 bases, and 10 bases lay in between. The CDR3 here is CASSLLGSTYEQYF. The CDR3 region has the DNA TGCGCCAGCAGCTTGCTCGGGTCCACCTACGAGCAGTACTTC.

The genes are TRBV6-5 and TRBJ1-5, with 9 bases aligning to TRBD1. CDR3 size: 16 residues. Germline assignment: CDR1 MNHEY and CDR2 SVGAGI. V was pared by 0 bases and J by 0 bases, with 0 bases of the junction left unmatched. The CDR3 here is CASSYSGQGSNQPQHF. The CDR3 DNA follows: TGTGCCAGCAGTTACTCGGGACAGGGTAGCAATCAGCCCCAGCATTTT.

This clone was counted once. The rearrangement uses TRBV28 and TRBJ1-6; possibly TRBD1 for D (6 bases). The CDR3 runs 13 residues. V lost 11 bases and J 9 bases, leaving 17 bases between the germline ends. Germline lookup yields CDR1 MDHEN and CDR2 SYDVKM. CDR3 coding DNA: TGTGCCGCCCTAGGGGGGTCGGGTTCACCCCTCCACTTT. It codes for CAALGGSGSPLHF.

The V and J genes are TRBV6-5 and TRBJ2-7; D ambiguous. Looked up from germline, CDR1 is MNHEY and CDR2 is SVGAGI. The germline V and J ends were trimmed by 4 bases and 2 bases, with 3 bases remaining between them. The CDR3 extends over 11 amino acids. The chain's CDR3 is CASSFTYEQYF. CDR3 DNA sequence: TGTGCCAGCAGTTTTACCTACGAGCAGTACTTC.

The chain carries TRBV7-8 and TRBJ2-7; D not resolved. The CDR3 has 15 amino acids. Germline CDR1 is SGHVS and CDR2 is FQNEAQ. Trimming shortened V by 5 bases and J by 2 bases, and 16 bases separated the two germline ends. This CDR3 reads CASSPTRSNPYEQYF. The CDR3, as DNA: TGTGCCAGCAGCCCCACAAGGAGCAATCCCTACGAGCAGTACTTC.

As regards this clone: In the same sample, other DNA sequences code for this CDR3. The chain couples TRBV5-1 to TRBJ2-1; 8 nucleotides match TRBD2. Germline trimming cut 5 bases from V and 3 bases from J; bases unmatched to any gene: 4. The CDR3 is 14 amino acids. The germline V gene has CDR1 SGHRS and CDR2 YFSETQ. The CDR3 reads CASSSAGGYNEQFF. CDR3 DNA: TGCGCCAGCAGTTCGGCGGGGGGCTACAATGAGCAGTTCTTC.

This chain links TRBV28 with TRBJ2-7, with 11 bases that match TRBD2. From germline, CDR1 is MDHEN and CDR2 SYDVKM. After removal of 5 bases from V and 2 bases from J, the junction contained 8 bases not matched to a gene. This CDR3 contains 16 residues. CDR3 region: CASSLARLAGPYEQYF. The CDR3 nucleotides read TGTGCCAGCAGTCTAGCCCGACTAGCGGGGCCCTACGAGCAGTACTTC.

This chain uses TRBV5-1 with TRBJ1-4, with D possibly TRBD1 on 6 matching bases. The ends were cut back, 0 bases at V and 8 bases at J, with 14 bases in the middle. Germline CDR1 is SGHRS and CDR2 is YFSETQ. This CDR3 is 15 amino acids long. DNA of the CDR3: TGCGCCAGCAGCTTGGTAGAGAACAGGGCCGAAAAACTGTTTTTT. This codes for CASSLVENRAEKLFF.

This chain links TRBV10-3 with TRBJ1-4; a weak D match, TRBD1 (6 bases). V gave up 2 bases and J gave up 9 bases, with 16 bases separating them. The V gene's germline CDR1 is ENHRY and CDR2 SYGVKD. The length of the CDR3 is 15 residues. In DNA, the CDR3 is TGTGCCATCAGTGAGCCTACGACGGGGGGCAAAAAACTGTTTTTT. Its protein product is CAISEPTTGGKKLFF.

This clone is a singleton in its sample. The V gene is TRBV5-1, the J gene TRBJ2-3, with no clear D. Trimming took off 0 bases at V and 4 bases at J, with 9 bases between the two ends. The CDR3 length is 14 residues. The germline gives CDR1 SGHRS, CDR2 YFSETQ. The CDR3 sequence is CASSLVPNADTQYF. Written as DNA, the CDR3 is TGCGCCAGCAGCTTGGTTCCCAATGCAGATACGCAGTATTTT.

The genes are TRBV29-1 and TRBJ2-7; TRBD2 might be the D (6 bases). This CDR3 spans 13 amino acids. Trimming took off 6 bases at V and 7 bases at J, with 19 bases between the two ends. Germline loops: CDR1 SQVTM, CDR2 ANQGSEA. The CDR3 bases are TGCAGCGTCGGGGGTACTAGCTCGGGGGAGCAGTACTTC. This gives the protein CSVGGTSSGEQYF.

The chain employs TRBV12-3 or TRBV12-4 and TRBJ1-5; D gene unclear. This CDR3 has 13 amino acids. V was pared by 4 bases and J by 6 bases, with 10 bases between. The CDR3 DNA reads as TGTGCCAGCAGTTCTGATGAGGGTCAGCCCCAGCATTTT. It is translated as CASSSDEGQPQHF.

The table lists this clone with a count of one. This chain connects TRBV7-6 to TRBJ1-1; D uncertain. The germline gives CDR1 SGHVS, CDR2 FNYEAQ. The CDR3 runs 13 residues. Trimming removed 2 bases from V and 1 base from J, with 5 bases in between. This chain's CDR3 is CASSLSANTEAFF. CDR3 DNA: TGTGCCAGCAGCTTATCCGCGAACACTGAAGCTTTCTTT.

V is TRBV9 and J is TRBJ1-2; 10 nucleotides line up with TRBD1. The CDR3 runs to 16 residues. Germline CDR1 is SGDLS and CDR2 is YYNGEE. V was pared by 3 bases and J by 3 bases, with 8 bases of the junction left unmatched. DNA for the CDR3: TGTGCCAGCAGCGCAAATGACAGGGGGCTTGACTATGGCTACACCTTC. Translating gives CASSANDRGLDYGYTF.

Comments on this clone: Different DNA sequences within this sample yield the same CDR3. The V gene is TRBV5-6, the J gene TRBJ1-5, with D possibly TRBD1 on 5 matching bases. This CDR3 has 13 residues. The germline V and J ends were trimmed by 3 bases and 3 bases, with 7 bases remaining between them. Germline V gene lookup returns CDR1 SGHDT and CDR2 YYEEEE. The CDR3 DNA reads TGTGCCAGCAGCTCGGGGCTCAATCAGCCCCAGCATTTT. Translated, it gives CASSSGLNQPQHF.

CDR3 sequence reads: CATSDSGTGTMNTEAFF. The CDR3 DNA follows: TGTGCCACCAGTGACTCCGGGACAGGTACGATGAACACTGAAGCTTTCTTT. V gene TRBV24-1 combines with J gene TRBJ1-1; 8 nucleotides align to TRBD1. The CDR3 has 17 amino acids. J lost 0 bases, V lost 4 bases, and 9 bases had no gene match. CDR1 and CDR2 from the germline V gene are KGHDR and SFDVKD.

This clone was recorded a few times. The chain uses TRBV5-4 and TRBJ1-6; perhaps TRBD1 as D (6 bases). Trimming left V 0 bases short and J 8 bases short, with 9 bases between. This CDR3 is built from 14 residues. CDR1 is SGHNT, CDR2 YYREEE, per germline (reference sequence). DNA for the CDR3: TGTGCCAGCAGCTTGGGGGCAGGGGATTCACCCCTCCACTTT. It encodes CASSLGAGDSPLHF.

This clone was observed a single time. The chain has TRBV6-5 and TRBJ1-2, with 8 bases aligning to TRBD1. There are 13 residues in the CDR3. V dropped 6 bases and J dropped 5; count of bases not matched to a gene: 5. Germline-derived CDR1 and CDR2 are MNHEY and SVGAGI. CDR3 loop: CASRRTGLYGYTF. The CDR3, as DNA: TGTGCCAGCAGAAGGACAGGGCTTTATGGCTACACCTTC.